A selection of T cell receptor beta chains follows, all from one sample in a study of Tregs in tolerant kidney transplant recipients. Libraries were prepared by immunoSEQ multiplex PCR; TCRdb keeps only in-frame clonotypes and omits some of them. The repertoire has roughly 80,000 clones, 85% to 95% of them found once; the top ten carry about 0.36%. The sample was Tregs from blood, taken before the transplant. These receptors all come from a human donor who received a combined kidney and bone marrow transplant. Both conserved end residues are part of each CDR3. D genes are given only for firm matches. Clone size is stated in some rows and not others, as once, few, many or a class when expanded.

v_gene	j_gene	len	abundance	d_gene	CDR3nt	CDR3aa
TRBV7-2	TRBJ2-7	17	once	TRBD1	TGTGCCAGCAGCCCCAGGGTCGGGACAGGGTCGTGCTCCGAGCAGTACTTC	CASSPRVGTGSCSEQYF
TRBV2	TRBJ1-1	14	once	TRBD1	TGTGCCAGCAGGGGACAGGTCATGAACACTGAAGCTTTCTTT	CASRGQVMNTEAFF
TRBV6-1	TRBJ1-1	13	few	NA	TGTGCCAGCAGTTTTAATTATCGGACTGAAGCTTTCTTT	CASSFNYRTEAFF
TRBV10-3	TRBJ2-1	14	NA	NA	TGTGCCATCAGTGAGACAGGGCCTCTCTCAGAGCAGTTCTTC	CAISETGPLSEQFF
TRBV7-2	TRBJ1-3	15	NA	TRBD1	TGTGCCAGCAGCCGGGACAGGGCGTCTGGAAACACCATATATTTT	CASSRDRASGNTIYF
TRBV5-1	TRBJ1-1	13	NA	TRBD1	TGCGCCAGCAGACAGGGGGCGGACACTGAAGCTTTCTTT	CASRQGADTEAFF
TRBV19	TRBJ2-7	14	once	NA	TGTGCCAGTAGTAGGGGACCCGGGGCCTACGAGCAGTACTTC	CASSRGPGAYEQYF
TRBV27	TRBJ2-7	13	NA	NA	TGTGCCAGCAGCTTATATCTCCCCTACGAGCAGTACTTC	CASSLYLPYEQYF
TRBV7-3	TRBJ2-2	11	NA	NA	TGTGCCAGCAGCTTAAACGGGGAGCTGTTTTTT	CASSLNGELFF
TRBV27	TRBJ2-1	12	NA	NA	TGTGCCAGCAGAGGACGGTACAATGAGCAGTTCTTC	CASRGRYNEQFF
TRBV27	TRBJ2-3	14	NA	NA	TGTGCCAGCAGTTCCGTTGCGGTCACAGATACGCAGTATTTT	CASSSVAVTDTQYF
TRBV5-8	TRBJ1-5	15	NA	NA	TGTGCCAGCAGCTTGGAAGGGACTTTGTATCAGCCCCAGCATTTT	CASSLEGTLYQPQHF
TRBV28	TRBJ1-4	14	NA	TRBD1	TGTGCCAGCAGTTTAATACAGGGGGAGGGAAAACTGTTTTTT	CASSLIQGEGKLFF
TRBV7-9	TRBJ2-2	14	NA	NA	TGTGCCAGCAGCTTTGGATTACCCACCGGGGAGCTGTTTTTT	CASSFGLPTGELFF
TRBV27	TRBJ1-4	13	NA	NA	TGTGCCAGCAGTTTACGGGAAGGAGAAAAACTGTTTTTT	CASSLREGEKLFF
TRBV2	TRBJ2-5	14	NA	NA	TGTGCCAGCAGTGGGGGGCTGGGGCAAGAGACCCAGTACTTC	CASSGGLGQETQYF
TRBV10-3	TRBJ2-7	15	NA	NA	TGTGCCATCAGTGATGGGCTAGCGACCTCCGACGAGCAGTACTTC	CAISDGLATSDEQYF
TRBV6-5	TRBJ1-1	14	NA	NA	TGTGCCAGCAGTTCTCTCAGCAGCCACACTGAAGCTTTCTTT	CASSSLSSHTEAFF
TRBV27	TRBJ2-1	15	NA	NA	TGTGCCAGCAGTTGGTCGAGGGAAGGGTACAATGAGCAGTTCTTC	CASSWSREGYNEQFF
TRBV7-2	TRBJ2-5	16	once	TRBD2	TGTGCCAGCAGCTATGGACTAGCGGGCCGCTGGGAGACCCAGTACTTC	CASSYGLAGRWETQYF
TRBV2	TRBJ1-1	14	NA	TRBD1	TGTGCCAGCAGCCTACTACAGGGGGCGAGTGAAGCTTTCTTT	CASSLLQGASEAFF
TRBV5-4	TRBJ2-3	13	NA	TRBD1	TGTGCCAGCAGCTTTCAGGGGGCAGATACGCAGTATTTT	CASSFQGADTQYF
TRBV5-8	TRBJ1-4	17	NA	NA	TGTGCCAGCAGCGAATACCGGCAGCCTGCAACTAATGAAAAACTGTTTTTT	CASSEYRQPATNEKLFF
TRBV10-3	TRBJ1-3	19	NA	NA	TGTGCCATCAGTCCGTGGGTCAATACAGGGAGAGGAGCTGGAAACACCATATATTTT	CAISPWVNTGRGAGNTIYF
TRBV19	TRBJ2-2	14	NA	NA	TGTGCCAGTAGTATCCAGCGGGACAACCGGGAGCTGTTTTTT	CASSIQRDNRELFF
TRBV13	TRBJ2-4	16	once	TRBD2	TGTGCCAGCAGCCGACTAGCGGGATTAGCCAAAAACATTCAGTACTTC	CASSRLAGLAKNIQYF
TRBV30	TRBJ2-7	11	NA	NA	TGTGCCTGGAGCCGTAGCTACGAGCAGTACTTC	CAWSRSYEQYF
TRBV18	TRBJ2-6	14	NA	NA	TGTGCCAGCTCAAAGGGAGCTGGGGCCAACGTCCTGACTTTC	CASSKGAGANVLTF
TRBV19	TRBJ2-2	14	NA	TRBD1	TGTGCCAGTAGCGGGGACAGATGGACCGGGGAGCTGTTTTTT	CASSGDRWTGELFF
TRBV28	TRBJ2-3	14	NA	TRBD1	TGTGCCAGCAGTCGTAGACAGGGGACAGATACGCAGTATTTT	CASSRRQGTDTQYF
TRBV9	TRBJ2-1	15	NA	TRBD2	TGTGCCAGCAGCGTAGACCCTAGCGGGAGAAATGAGCAGTTCTTC	CASSVDPSGRNEQFF
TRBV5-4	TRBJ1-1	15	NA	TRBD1	TGTGCCAGCAGCTTGGAGGGACAGGGTTACACTGAAGCTTTCTTT	CASSLEGQGYTEAFF
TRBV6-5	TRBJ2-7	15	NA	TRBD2	TGTGCCAGCGCCCAGACTAGCGGGCGAACCTACGAGCAGTACTTC	CASAQTSGRTYEQYF
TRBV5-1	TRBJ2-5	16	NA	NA	TGCGCCAGCAGCCCCGGACAGACTTGGTACCAAGAGACCCAGTACTTC	CASSPGQTWYQETQYF
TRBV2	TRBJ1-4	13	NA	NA	TGTGCCAGCAACGTGCCGGAAGTGGAAAAACTGTTTTTT	CASNVPEVEKLFF
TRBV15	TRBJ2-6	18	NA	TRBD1	TGTGCCACCAGCAGAGGTGGCCAGGGGGCTTCTGGGGCCAACGTCCTGACTTTC	CATSRGGQGASGANVLTF
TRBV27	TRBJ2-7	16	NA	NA	TGTGCCAGCAGTTTTGGCACAGGGTGGCCCACCTACGAGCAGTACTTC	CASSFGTGWPTYEQYF
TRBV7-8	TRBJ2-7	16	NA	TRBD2	TGTGCCAGCAGTTTCAGTTGGGGGGGGTTACTTTACGAGCAGTACTTC	CASSFSWGGLLYEQYF
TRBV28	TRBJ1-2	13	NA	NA	TGTGCCAGCGTTGCGGGAGGGGTCTATGGCTACACCTTC	CASVAGGVYGYTF
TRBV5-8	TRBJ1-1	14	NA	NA	TGTGCCAGCAGCTTGGTGGTGCCGGGGACTGAAGCTTTCTTT	CASSLVVPGTEAFF
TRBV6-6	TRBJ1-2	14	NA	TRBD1	TGTGCCAGTACCCGGGGACAGGGGAACTATGGCTACACCTTC	CASTRGQGNYGYTF